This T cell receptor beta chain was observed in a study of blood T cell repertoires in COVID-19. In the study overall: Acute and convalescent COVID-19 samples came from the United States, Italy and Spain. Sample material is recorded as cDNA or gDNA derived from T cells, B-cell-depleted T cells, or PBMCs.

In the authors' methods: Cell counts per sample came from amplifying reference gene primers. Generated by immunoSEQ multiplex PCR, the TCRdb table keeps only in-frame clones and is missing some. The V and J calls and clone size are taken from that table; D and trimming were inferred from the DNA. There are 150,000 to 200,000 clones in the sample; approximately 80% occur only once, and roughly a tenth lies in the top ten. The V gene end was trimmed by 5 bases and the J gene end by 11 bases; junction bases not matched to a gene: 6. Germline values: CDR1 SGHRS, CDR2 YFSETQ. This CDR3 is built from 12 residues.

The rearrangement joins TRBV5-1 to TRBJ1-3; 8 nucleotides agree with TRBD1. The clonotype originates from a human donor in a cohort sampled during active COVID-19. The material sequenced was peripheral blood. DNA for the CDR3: TGCGCCAGCAGGGGACAGGAAGGAGCCATATATTTT. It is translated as CASRGQEGAIYF.